Following are 23 T cell receptor beta chains from one sample sequenced in a study of long-term antiretroviral therapy in people with HIV. The immunoSEQ assay was v3.0, run at survey level. Only in-frame clones appear in the TCRdb table, and some are missing; sequencing was by immunoSEQ multiplex PCR. The sample has fewer than 20,000 clones; 78% are singletons. This specimen consisted of unsorted PBMCs, obtained 0.3 years after starting antiretroviral therapy. All receptors derive from a woman in her 50s with HIV.

V and J are TRBV5-1 and TRBJ1-1; the D gene is possibly TRBD1 (6 bases). Germline V lookup: CDR1 SGHRS, CDR2 YFSETQ. V lost 3 bases and J 4 bases, leaving 16 bases between the germline ends. The CDR3 covers 15 residues. The CDR3 is CASSWEQGPGTEAFF. For the CDR3, the DNA is TGCGCCAGCAGCTGGGAACAGGGCCCGGGCACTGAAGCTTTCTTT. Drawing the rest from reference TRBV5-1 and TRBJ1-1, the complete variable domain is KAGVTQTPRYLIKTRGQQVTLSCSPISGHRSVSWYQQTPGQGLQFLFEYFSETQRNKGNFPGRFSGRQFSNSRSEMNVSTLELGDSALYLCASSWEQGPGTEAFFGQGTRLTVV.

This clone qualifies as medium-sized (0.01 to 0.1%). The V gene is TRBV9, the J gene TRBJ1-5, with a tentative D call TRBD1 (6 bases). Per germline, CDR1 SGDLS and CDR2 YYNGEE. V lost 8 bases and J lost 5, with 14 bases in between. The CDR3 runs to 13 residues. The CDR3 loop is CARGPQGDQPQHF. DNA of the CDR3: TGTGCCAGAGGTCCACAGGGCGATCAGCCCCAGCATTTT.

Judged by abundance, this clone is large. The rearrangement joins TRBV4-1 to TRBJ2-7, with 7 bases identical to TRBD1. With 1 base clipped from V and 3 bases from J, the junction kept 3 bases outside the gene matches. Germline loops: CDR1 MGHRA, CDR2 YSYEKL. The CDR3 spans 14 residues. CDR3 protein: CASSQGWTGYEQYF. CDR3 DNA sequence: TGCGCCAGCAGCCAAGGGTGGACAGGCTACGAGCAGTACTTC.

The chain joins TRBV2 to TRBJ2-1, with 10 bases matching TRBD2. Germline V CDR1 and CDR2: SNHLY, FYNNEI. V lost 3 bases and J lost 1; bases outside the gene matches: 9. This CDR3 contains 18 residues. The CDR3 here is CASSDTHSGGLSYNEQFF. The CDR3 DNA is TGTGCCAGCAGTGATACCCATAGCGGGGGGCTGTCCTACAATGAGCAGTTCTTC.

This clone was seen more than once but under ten times. The J gene is TRBJ2-7, the V gene TRBV7-9; D tentatively fits TRBD1 or TRBD2 (5 bases each). The V end was cut by 3 bases, the J end by 5 bases, with 8 bases between. Germline CDR1 SEHNR, CDR2 FQNEAQ (reference sequence). This CDR3 is built from 12 residues. CDR3 amino acids: CASSFGTDEQYF. CDR3 coding DNA: TGTGCCAGCAGCTTCGGGACGGACGAGCAGTACTTC. Full variable domain (remainder filled in from reference TRBV7-9 and TRBJ2-7): DTGVSQNPRHKITKRGQNVTFRCDPISEHNRLYWYRQTLGQGPEFLTYFQNEAQLEKSRLLSDRFSAERPKGSFSTLEIQRTEQGDSAMYLCASSFGTDEQYFGPGTRLTVT.

The table lists this clone with a few counts. V and J are TRBV7-8 and TRBJ1-2; 8 positions agree with TRBD1. CDR1 is SGHVS and CDR2 is FQNEAQ in the germline V gene. There are 12 residues in the CDR3. The V and J ends lost 5 bases and 7 bases, in that order; junction bases with no gene match: 3. In DNA form, the CDR3 reads TGTGCCAGCAGCCCTGGACAGGGTGGCTACACCTTC. Amino acids: CASSPGQGGYTF. Full variable domain (missing parts from reference TRBV7-8 and TRBJ1-2): GAGVSQSPRYKVAKRGQDVALRCDPISGHVSLFWYQQALGQGPEFLTYFQNEAQLDKSGLPSDRFFAERPEGSVSTLKIQRTQQEDSAVYLCASSPGQGGYTFGSGTRLTVV.

The chain joins TRBV5-1 to TRBJ2-1, with 8 bases aligning to TRBD1. After removal of 0 bases from V and 10 bases from J, the junction contained 3 bases not matched to a gene. The CDR3 sequence is 13 residues long. Germline CDR1 is SGHRS and CDR2 is YFSETQ. CDR3 residues: CASSLGQGKEQFF. Written as DNA, the CDR3 is TGCGCCAGCAGCTTGGGACAGGGGAAGGAGCAGTTCTTC.

The chain carries TRBV7-8 and TRBJ1-3; D not resolved. Germline V gene sequence: CDR1 SGHVS, CDR2 FQNEAQ. V dropped 6 bases and J dropped 2 bases, with 2 bases sitting between them. This CDR3 has 11 amino acids. CDR3 residues: CASSTGNTIYF. CDR3 DNA: TGTGCCAGCAGTACTGGAAACACCATATATTTT.

The chain is built from TRBV7-2 and TRBJ2-5; D perhaps matches TRBD2 (5 bases). The CDR3 covers 17 residues. Germline CDR1 SGHTA, CDR2 FQGNSA. V dropped 1 base and J dropped 2 bases, with 17 bases sitting between them. The CDR3 coding sequence is TGTGCCAGCAGCTTAGAGGGCCGTCTAGCCATGCAAGAGACCCAGTACTTC. This gives the protein CASSLEGRLAMQETQYF.

To note about this clone: This sample includes further DNA sequences coding for the same CDR3. V is TRBV18 and J is TRBJ1-1; the D is unclear. Trimming pared 3 bases from V and 0 bases from J, leaving 8 bases between. The CDR3 is 14 amino acids. CDR1 KGHSH and CDR2 LQKENI come from the germline V gene. Here the CDR3 reads CASSPSVLNTEAFF. The CDR3 DNA follows: TGTGCCAGCTCACCTAGCGTACTGAACACTGAAGCTTTCTTT.

V gene TRBV30 combines with J gene TRBJ1-1, with D possibly being TRBD1 (6 bases). This CDR3 is built from 13 residues. V lost 2 bases and J lost 5, with 12 bases in between. CDR1 and CDR2 from the germline V gene are GTSNPN and SVGIG (reference sequence). The CDR3 reads CAWSRTDGTEAFF. Here the CDR3 DNA reads TGTGCCTGGAGTCGGACAGACGGGACTGAAGCTTTCTTT.

The chain couples TRBV4-1 to TRBJ2-5, with 12 bases that match TRBD1. The CDR3 extends over 18 amino acids. The V gene's germline CDR1 is MGHRA and CDR2 YSYEKL. J gave up 2 bases and V 1 base, and 8 bases lay outside the gene matches. The CDR3 bases are TGCGCCAGCAGCCAAGCAAAGGGACAGGGGGCGCGACAAGAGACCCAGTACTTC. Its protein is CASSQAKGQGARQETQYF.

CDR3 sequence reads: CASSISGGNTDTQYF. The CDR3 nucleotides read TGTGCCAGTAGTATCAGCGGGGGCAACACAGATACGCAGTATTTT. V gene TRBV19 combines with J gene TRBJ2-3; 8 bases map to TRBD2. This CDR3 region has 15 residues. Unmatched junction bases numbered 4, after V lost 3 bases and J lost 2 bases. CDR1 and CDR2 from the germline V gene are LNHDA and SQIVND (reference sequence).

This clone appeared a single time. The V and J genes are TRBV27 and TRBJ2-7; tentatively, D is TRBD2 (6 bases). This CDR3 comprises 13 residues. Looked up from germline, CDR1 is MNHEY and CDR2 is SMNVEV (reference sequence). Deletions cut 8 bases from V and 2 bases from J, with 13 bases between. Here the CDR3 reads CASSWGDAYEQYF. The CDR3 DNA sequence: TGTGCCAGCTCTTGGGGGGATGCCTACGAGCAGTACTTC.

The chain is built from TRBV27 and TRBJ1-1, with TRBD1 as a possible D gene (6 bases). CDR3 length: 16 residues. Deletions cut 5 bases from V and 0 bases from J, with 16 bases between. Germline V gene data show CDR1 as MNHEY and CDR2 as SMNVEV (reference sequence). The DNA of the CDR3 is TGTGCCAGCAGTCTGCGATACAGGGCCATGAACACTGAAGCTTTCTTT. This gives the protein CASSLRYRAMNTEAFF.

This clone was detected only once. The chain joins TRBV18 to TRBJ2-1, with a tentative D call TRBD2 (6 bases). Trimming cost V 5 bases and J 4 bases, with 18 bases left between them. CDR1 is KGHSH, CDR2 LQKENI, per germline. The length of the CDR3 is 16 residues. CDR3 in amino acids: CASSKGGQGIYNEQFF. CDR3 sequence (DNA): TGTGCCAGCTCAAAAGGAGGGCAGGGTATTTACAATGAGCAGTTCTTC.

The chain joins TRBV11-2 to TRBJ2-1, with TRBD2 matching 9 bases. The CDR3 loop spans 17 amino acids. Germline-derived CDR1 and CDR2 are SGHAT and FQNNGV. V lost 2 bases, J lost 10 bases, and 15 bases stayed unmatched. The CDR3 region has the DNA TGTGCCAGCAGCTTAATCTCGCGGGGGGGCTCCGGGCGGGAGCAGTTCTTC. Translation gives CASSLISRGGSGREQFF.

The chain combines TRBV21-1 with TRBJ2-5. TRBV21-1 is reported as a pseudogene. The CDR3 is 15 amino acids. The CDR3 is CASSKDPRQYPRQYF. The CDR3 DNA is TGTGCCAGCAGCAAAGATCCGAGACAATACCCTAGGCAGTACTTC.

V and J are TRBV7-7 and TRBJ2-3, with 9 bases matching TRBD1. The V gene's germline CDR1 is SSHAT and CDR2 FNYEAQ (reference sequence). The CDR3 covers 18 residues. Losses at the gene ends were 4 bases for V and 2 bases for J; bases not matched to a gene: 13. The CDR3: CASSSGQGLLKLTDTQYF. The DNA of the CDR3 is TGTGCCAGCAGCTCGGGACAGGGCCTACTTAAACTCACAGATACGCAGTATTTT.

The V call is TRBV7-3, the J call TRBJ2-1; 7 nucleotides line up with TRBD1. This CDR3 is built from 15 residues. With V trimmed by 4 bases and J by 4 bases, 7 bases remained unmatched. Germline loops: CDR1 SGHTA, CDR2 FQGTGA. The CDR3 here is CASSWTGDNYNEQFF. CDR3 DNA sequence: TGTGCCAGCAGCTGGACAGGAGATAATTACAATGAGCAGTTCTTC. The full variable domain, its missing parts supplied by reference TRBV7-3 and TRBJ2-1, is GAGVSQTPSNKVTEKGKYVELRCDPISGHTALYWYRQSLGQGPEFLIYFQGTGAADDSGLPNDRFFAVRPEGSVSTLKIQRTERGDSAVYLCASSWTGDNYNEQFFGPGTRLTVL.

The chain joins TRBV10-3 to TRBJ2-7; D is unresolved. V lost 4 bases, J lost 0 bases, and 10 bases lay in between. CDR1 is ENHRY and CDR2 is SYGVKD in the germline V gene. The CDR3 loop spans 14 amino acids. DNA of the CDR3: TGTGCCATCAGTGGTCGGAACAGCTCCTACGAGCAGTACGTC. This encodes CAISGRNSSYEQYV.

CDR3 sequence (DNA): TGCAGTGTTAACGCAGACTATGGCTACACCTTC. Translated: CSVNADYGYTF. V gene TRBV20-1 combines with J gene TRBJ1-2, with D unclear. Germline CDR1 and CDR2: DFQATT and SNEGSKA (reference sequence). V gave up 7 bases and J gave up 3 bases, with 9 bases separating them. The CDR3 is 11 amino acids.

V is TRBV7-6 and J is TRBJ2-7; possibly TRBD1 for D (5 bases). V lost 4 bases to trimming and J lost 3 bases, with 16 bases between them. Germline CDR1 is SGHVS and CDR2 is FNYEAQ. CDR3 length: 15 amino acids. The CDR3 loop is CASSSRTRPLYEQYV. The CDR3 bases are TGTGCCAGCAGCTCTAGGACAAGGCCTCTCTACGAGCAGTACGTC.